The clone carrying this T cell receptor beta chain occurred many times. Its antigen is unidentified. TCR beta cDNA was reverse-transcribed from approximately 0.45 ug of total RNA. The reaction used a constant-region primer and ProtoScript II reverse transcriptase. Slightly modified ARM-PCR, run as three nested multiplex PCR rounds, produced the TCR beta libraries. In the first two PCR rounds, TRBV1-TRBV30 forward primers were paired with a C-beta reverse primer, and each round lasted approximately 9 cycles. TCRdb recomputed calls from the multiplex PCR reads with MiXCR, one row per CDR3 protein. The sample shows some 110,000 distinct CDR3 sequences, 64% of them seen only once. Co-extracted RNA and DNA came from roughly 20-30 mg of unsorted bulk tissue. Every patient had chronic HBV infection and was treatment-naive. Over 75% of the cells in every tumor sample were viable tumor cells. The sample originates from a study of tumor-infiltrating lymphocytes in primary liver carcinoma. Across the whole study: There were tumors of stage T1-T3 N0M0, each 4.2 to 10 cm across. Findings of the study overall: Paired tumor-adjacent and tumor-blood samples overlapped less than tumor region pairs did.

V lost 2 bases to trimming and J lost 10 bases; unmatched junction nucleotides: 9. Germline assignment: CDR1 SGHDT and CDR2 YYEEEE. The CDR3 has 15 amino acids. This clonotype originated in a woman aged 55-69 years with primary liver carcinoma and hepatitis B virus infection. Source material: liver tumor tissue from sampling region 3. The sample's subset: tumor region T3, left-lateral pole. V gene TRBV5-6 combines with J gene TRBJ2-6; 7 bases are a match to TRBD1. The CDR3 region has the DNA TGTGCCAGCAGCTTTAGACAGGGCCTCACGAACGTCCTGACTTTC. This codes for CASSFRQGLTNVLTF.